These 27 T cell receptor beta chains were all obtained from the same sample, sequenced in a study of blood T cell repertoires in COVID-19. Here immunoSEQ multiplex PCR was the method, and the copy in TCRdb shows in-frame clones only, minus some. The repertoire consists of under 400,000 clones, with about nine tenths occurring once and the leading ten covering about 1.5%. Material for sequencing was peripheral blood. These receptors were taken from a woman aged 25-40 years with COVID-19, enrolled during active disease.

The chain recombines TRBV29-1 with TRBJ2-5; 12 bases are a match to TRBD2. From germline, CDR1 is SQVTM and CDR2 ANQGSEA. The CDR3 is 15 amino acids. Trimming cost V 6 bases and J 2 bases; bases outside gene matches: 7. CDR3 in amino acids: CSVAGTSGLQETQYF. The CDR3 DNA reads TGCAGCGTCGCCGGGACTAGCGGGTTACAAGAGACCCAGTACTTC.

The chain has TRBV5-1 and TRBJ1-4, with 8 positions matching TRBD1. Per the germline V gene, CDR1 is SGHRS and CDR2 is YFSETQ. Losses at the gene ends were 0 bases for V and 7 bases for J; bases not matched to a gene: 5. This CDR3 comprises 15 residues. CDR3 region: CASSLGTGLSEKLFF. The CDR3 region has the DNA TGCGCCAGCAGCTTGGGGACAGGGCTTTCTGAAAAACTGTTTTTT.

On this clone: Different DNA sequences within this sample yield the same CDR3. The V and J genes are TRBV18 and TRBJ1-5; D possibly corresponds to TRBD1 (5 bases). CDR1 and CDR2 from the germline V gene are KGHSH and LQKENI. This CDR3 is built from 13 residues. V was clipped by 6 bases and J by 4 bases, with 10 bases between them. The CDR3 sequence is CASSPDRNQPQHF. For the CDR3, the DNA is TGTGCCAGCTCCCCAGACAGAAATCAGCCCCAGCATTTT.

The table lists this clone with a count of one. This chain links TRBV28 with TRBJ1-5; no clear D. V gave up 1 base and J gave up 7 bases, with 17 bases separating them. Germline loops: CDR1 MDHEN, CDR2 SYDVKM. This CDR3 is built from 16 residues. Here the CDR3 DNA reads TGTGCCAGCAGTTTATTTCCGCGGGCCAAAGAGCAGCCCCAGCATTTT. As protein: CASSLFPRAKEQPQHF.

This clone turned up a few times. Other DNA sequences in this sample translate to the same CDR3. V gene TRBV19 combines with J gene TRBJ1-2; 8 bases fit TRBD1. CDR1 and CDR2 from the germline V gene are LNHDA and SQIVND (reference sequence). The trim removed 9 bases at V and 4 bases at J, leaving 4 bases unmatched. This CDR3 spans 12 amino acids. The CDR3 region is CASSRGPYGYTF. Written as DNA, the CDR3 is TGTGCCAGCTCCAGGGGGCCCTATGGCTACACCTTC.

The chain has TRBV6-5 and TRBJ2-5, with a weak D call TRBD2 (6 bases). Germline V gives CDR1 MNHEY, CDR2 SVGAGI. The CDR3 loop spans 15 amino acids. Trimming removed 6 bases at V and 9 bases at J, with 23 bases between. In DNA, the CDR3 is TGTGCCAGCAGGCCCCCGGGAGTCCGAACGGGGGCCCAGTACTTC. Its protein is CASRPPGVRTGAQYF.

The CDR3 loop reads CASSKQGYEQYF. DNA of the CDR3: TGTGCCAGCAGCAAACAGGGGTACGAGCAGTACTTC. The genes are TRBV21-1 and TRBJ2-7; TRBD1 reflects the table's D call only, with no check against the DNA. TRBV21-1 is assigned pseudogene status. This CDR3 has 12 residues.

This rearrangement joins TRBV4-3 to TRBJ1-3; TRBD1 might be the D (5 bases). CDR3 length: 14 residues. The germline V gene encodes CDR1 LGHNA and CDR2 YSLEER. Trimming stripped 3 bases from V and 2 bases from J, with 8 bases between. The CDR3 bases are TGCGCCAGCAGCCAGGGAGGGGCTGGAAACACCATATATTTT. Amino acid sequence: CASSQGGAGNTIYF.

This chain connects TRBV6-5 to TRBJ1-2; 7 nucleotides agree with TRBD1. The junction had 10 bases not matched to a gene; V was cut back by 6 bases and J by 6 bases. The length of the CDR3 is 14 residues. The germline V gene encodes CDR1 MNHEY and CDR2 SVGAGI. The CDR3 region has the DNA TGTGCCAGCAGAAATAAACAGGGGTATAATGGCTACACCTTC. Translation gives CASRNKQGYNGYTF.

The chain links TRBV20-1 to TRBJ1-1; D is possibly TRBD1 (6 bases). Germline-derived CDR1 and CDR2 are DFQATT and SNEGSKA (reference sequence). Trimming left V 4 bases short and J 3 bases short, with 12 bases between. This CDR3 has 13 residues. CDR3 sequence (DNA): TGCAGTGCTAATGAGGGGGGATACACTGAAGCTTTCTTT. It codes for CSANEGGYTEAFF.

Worth noting for this clone: At one of its ends the junction is not consistent with the germline gene, which may arise from a read error. The V and J genes are TRBV14 and TRBJ1-2; 7 nucleotides agree with TRBD1. This CDR3 region has 19 residues. Germline CDR1 is SGHDN and CDR2 is FVKESK. The CDR3 region has the DNA TGTGCCAACAGCCCACCCGGTTCGAGCAGGGGGAGCCTGCTTAATGGCTACACCTTC. Protein: CANSPPGSSRGSLLNGYTF.

Written as DNA, the CDR3 is TGTGCCAGCAGCCAAGTCGGACAGGTGAACACTGAAGCTTTCTTT. Protein product: CASSQVGQVNTEAFF. V is TRBV4-2 and J is TRBJ1-1; 7 bases align to TRBD1. The J segment lost 0 bases and the V segment lost 1 base, leaving 2 bases of the junction unmatched. This CDR3 has 15 amino acids. CDR1 and CDR2 (germline): LGHNA, YNFKEQ.

The rearrangement joins TRBV20-1 to TRBJ2-7, with a possible D match to TRBD1 (6 bases). The CDR3 spans 11 residues. The germline V gene has CDR1 DFQATT and CDR2 SNEGSKA (reference sequence). Trimming pared 6 bases from V and 4 bases from J, leaving 10 bases between. Here the CDR3 reads CSALQGYEQYF. The CDR3, as DNA: TGCAGTGCGTTACAGGGTTACGAGCAGTACTTC.

J is TRBJ2-1 and V is TRBV27; TRBD2 aligns across 8 bases. Per the germline V gene, CDR1 is MNHEY and CDR2 is SMNVEV (reference sequence). V shed 3 bases and J 12 bases; nucleotides not matched to a gene: 10. This CDR3 comprises 14 residues. CDR3: CASSLFSGVVRQFF. CDR3 bases: TGTGCCAGCAGTTTGTTTAGCGGGGTAGTCCGGCAGTTCTTC.

This clone was recorded a few times. The sample contains more than one DNA sequence encoding this CDR3. This chain connects TRBV7-3 to TRBJ2-3; TRBD2 matches 12 bases. This CDR3 has 15 residues. CDR1 is SGHTA and CDR2 is FQGTGA in the germline V gene. V shed 4 bases, J shed 3 bases, and the junction held 2 bases outside the gene matches. The CDR3 region has the DNA TGTGCCAGCAGCTCTCTAGCGGGGGGGACAGATACGCAGTATTTT. Translating it yields CASSSLAGGTDTQYF. Full variable domain (rest looked up from reference TRBV7-3 and TRBJ2-3): GAGVSQTPSNKVTEKGKYVELRCDPISGHTALYWYRQSLGQGPEFLIYFQGTGAADDSGLPNDRFFAVRPEGSVSTLKIQRTERGDSAVYLCASSSLAGGTDTQYFGPGTRLTVL.

This clone was counted between two and nine times. The J gene is TRBJ2-7, the V gene TRBV4-1; tentatively, D is TRBD2 (6 bases). CDR1 is MGHRA, CDR2 YSYEKL, per germline. Deletions cut 3 bases from V and 3 bases from J, with 15 bases between. This CDR3 comprises 15 residues. The CDR3 loop is CASSQVTRKSYEQYF. In DNA, the CDR3 is TGCGCCAGCAGCCAGGTGACTAGGAAGAGCTACGAGCAGTACTTC.

The chain carries TRBV2 and TRBJ1-3, with 7 nucleotides matching TRBD1. The germline V gene encodes CDR1 SNHLY and CDR2 FYNNEI. This CDR3 contains 16 residues. V shed 6 bases and J 0 bases; nucleotides not matched to a gene: 8. The chain's CDR3 is CASRMTGTFSGNTIYF. CDR3 DNA: TGTGCCAGCAGGATGACAGGGACTTTCTCTGGAAACACCATATATTTT.

The chain has TRBV7-9 and TRBJ2-5, with 9 positions matching TRBD1. Germline lookup yields CDR1 SEHNR and CDR2 FQNEAQ (reference sequence). The CDR3 runs to 15 residues. V lost 3 bases and J lost 5; bases outside the gene matches: 7. CDR3 loop: CASSLPWTGDETQYF. CDR3 coding DNA: TGTGCCAGCAGCTTGCCCTGGACAGGGGACGAGACCCAGTACTTC. Looking up the rest from reference TRBV7-9 and TRBJ2-5 gives the full variable domain: DTGVSQNPRHKITKRGQNVTFRCDPISEHNRLYWYRQTLGQGPEFLTYFQNEAQLEKSRLLSDRFSAERPKGSFSTLEIQRTEQGDSAMYLCASSLPWTGDETQYFGPGTRLLVL.

Note on this clone: Compared with germline, one end of the junction differs, possibly owing to a read error. CDR3 nucleotide sequence: TGTGCCAGTAGTACTACACCCCCCGGAGGCGGCGGCGGCCGCGTCTTT. Amino acids: CASSTTPPGGGGGRVF. The chain joins TRBV19 to TRBJ1-1; D ambiguous. This CDR3 comprises 16 residues. Per germline, CDR1 LNHDA and CDR2 SQIVND (reference sequence).

The chain is built from TRBV4-3 and TRBJ1-2; D may be TRBD1 (5 bases). The CDR3 totals 15 residues. Germline V gene sequence: CDR1 LGHNA, CDR2 YSLEER. The germline V and J ends were trimmed by 1 base and 6 bases, with 15 bases remaining between them. CDR3 in amino acids: CASSQAGPRGDGYTF. For the CDR3, the DNA is TGCGCCAGCAGCCAAGCCGGCCCTAGGGGCGATGGCTACACCTTC.

This sequence joins TRBV25-1 and TRBJ2-3; maybe TRBD1 (6 bases). The V gene's germline CDR1 is MGHDK and CDR2 SYGVNS. The CDR3 loop spans 13 amino acids. Trimming cost V 4 bases and J 5 bases, with 10 bases left between them. CDR3 DNA sequence: TGTGCCAGCAGTGTCCGAGGGGGAGATACGCAGTATTTT. As protein: CASSVRGGDTQYF.

The rearrangement joins TRBV24-1 to TRBJ1-4; D possibly corresponds to TRBD1 (6 bases). The ends were cut back, 5 bases at V and 2 bases at J, with 11 bases in the middle. The CDR3 sequence is 15 residues long. Germline V CDR1 and CDR2: KGHDR, SFDVKD. CDR3 region: CATSGGQGTNEKLFF. The CDR3 nucleotides are TGTGCCACCAGTGGGGGGCAAGGGACTAATGAAAAACTGTTTTTT.

This clone was recorded only once. This chain links TRBV30 with TRBJ2-7; TRBD1 agrees at 8 bases. Unmatched junction bases numbered 14, after V lost 1 base and J lost 3 bases. This CDR3 has 17 residues. The V gene's germline CDR1 is GTSNPN and CDR2 SVGIG (reference sequence). Written as DNA, the CDR3 is TGTGCCTGGAGTGCGACCCGGGACAGGATTAGGGGCTACGAGCAGTACTTC. This gives the protein CAWSATRDRIRGYEQYF.

The chain combines TRBV15 with TRBJ1-1; unclear D gene. The germline V and J ends were trimmed by 2 bases and 1 base, with 8 bases remaining between them. The CDR3 covers 14 residues. Germline-derived CDR1 and CDR2 are LNHNV and YYDKDF (reference sequence). This chain's CDR3 is CATSRRQENTEAFF. As DNA, the CDR3 is TGTGCCACCAGCAGAAGACAAGAGAACACTGAAGCTTTCTTT.

The chain is built from TRBV11-2 and TRBJ2-3, with 11 bases matching TRBD1. V gave up 1 base and J gave up 2 bases; unmatched junction bases: 11. This CDR3 spans 19 amino acids. CDR1 is SGHAT and CDR2 is FQNNGV in the germline V gene. CDR3 amino acids: CASSLGQGQGVPDTDTQYF. The CDR3 region has the DNA TGTGCCAGCAGCTTAGGCCAGGGACAGGGGGTCCCAGACACAGATACGCAGTATTTT.

The rearrangement links TRBV5-5 to TRBJ2-1; D remains unclear. V was cut by 4 bases and J by 3 bases, with 11 bases left in between. Germline CDR1 and CDR2: SGHKS and YYEKEE (reference sequence). This CDR3 region has 14 residues. The CDR3 protein is CASSREADYNEQFF. The CDR3 coding sequence is TGTGCCAGCAGCCGTGAGGCAGACTACAATGAGCAGTTCTTC.

The V gene is TRBV15, the J gene TRBJ2-7; D may be TRBD1 (6 bases). Trimming removed 0 bases from V and 5 bases from J, with 11 bases in between. The CDR3 consists of 14 residues. Germline CDR1 reads LNHNV; CDR2 reads YYDKDF (reference sequence). In nucleotides, the CDR3 is TGTGCCACCAGCAGAGACAGGGGCGGCAACGAGCAGTACGTC. This codes for CATSRDRGGNEQYV.